Listed below are T cell receptor beta chains from one sample, sequenced in a study of blood T cell repertoires in COVID-19. Repertoires were generated with immunoSEQ multiplex PCR, while TCRdb's copy carries only in-frame clones and drops some. The sample holds approximately 80,000 clones, approximately 85% seen once. The sample taken for sequencing was peripheral blood. The receptors come from an elderly woman with COVID-19, enrolled during active disease. CDR3s include the opening cysteine and the closing phenylalanine or tryptophan. Each record gives: clone size, D gene, J gene, V gene, CDR3 DNA, CDR3 protein. A D gene is named only where the DNA matches it firmly. Clone size, where shown, is once, few, many, or a class for clones that have expanded.

.,.,TRBJ2-7,TRBV3-1/TRBV3-2,TGTGCCAGCAGCCAGGGGCCAACCTACGAGCAGTACTTC,CASSQGPTYEQYF
.,.,TRBJ1-6,TRBV28,TGTGCCAGCAGTTTGAGCTCCTATAATTCACCCCTCCACTTT,CASSLSSYNSPLHF
.,TRBD2,TRBJ2-2,TRBV5-6,TGTGCCAGCAGCTTGCGTAGCGGGGGGCTCACCGGGGAGCTGTTTTTT,CASSLRSGGLTGELFF
.,TRBD1,TRBJ2-1,TRBV11-3,TGTGCCAGCAGCTTCCGGGACAGGGGCTACAATGAGCAGTTCTTC,CASSFRDRGYNEQFF
.,.,TRBJ1-2,TRBV18,TGTGCCAGCTCACCCCCTTTGGGGGGGGCTTCGGGCTACACCTTC,CASSPPLGGASGYTF
once,.,TRBJ1-1,TRBV7-2,TGTGCCAGCAGAACAGGAGGGGCGGGCACTGAAGCTTTCTTT,CASRTGGAGTEAFF
.,.,TRBJ2-2,TRBV7-9,TGTGCCAGCAGCCCCTCCTGGGGGCCAAACACCGGGGAGCTGTTTTTT,CASSPSWGPNTGELFF
.,.,TRBJ1-3,TRBV2,TGTGCCAGCAGCTCCCGACAGTTTTCGTACAACACCATATATTTT,CASSSRQFSYNTIYF
.,TRBD1,TRBJ2-7,TRBV12-3/TRBV12-4,TGTGCCAGCAGCGACAGGGCCAAGCAGTACTTC,CASSDRAKQYF
.,.,TRBJ2-5,TRBV5-1,TGCGCCAGCAGCTTGTGGACTCAAGAGACCCAGTACTTC,CASSLWTQETQYF
.,.,TRBJ2-5,TRBV18,TGTGCCAGCTCACCACTGTCGGGACTGGAGACCCAGTACTTC,CASSPLSGLETQYF
.,TRBD1,TRBJ1-3,TRBV12-3/TRBV12-4,TGTGCCAGCAGTTTGACAGGGTCCATATATTTT,CASSLTGSIYF
.,.,TRBJ2-7,TRBV12-3/TRBV12-4,TGTGCCAGCTCCGACCGAGGGAGTCGGTACTTC,CASSDRGSRYF
.,TRBD2,TRBJ2-2,TRBV2,TGTGCCAGCAGTTGGACTAGTCAGGCCGGGGAGCTGTTTTTT,CASSWTSQAGELFF
.,.,TRBJ1-2,TRBV2,TGTGCCAGCAGTCTAGGAACTGGAGGCTACACCTTC,CASSLGTGGYTF
.,TRBD2,TRBJ2-3,TRBV3-1/TRBV3-2,TGTGCCAGCAGCCAAGGCCGACGACTAGCGGGAGGGCGGGATACGCAGTATTTT,CASSQGRRLAGGRDTQYF